This T cell receptor beta chain was profiled in a study of stem cell transplantation in POMP-related autoinflammatory disease. Background on the study: Impaired MHC class I-dependent CD8+ differentiation was hypothesized from defective thymoproteasomes. Neutrophil and platelet engraftment from the graft donor was 100% through one year after transplant. Study outcomes and limitations: Across all analyzed T-cell subsets, patients with PRAID tended toward reduced diversity and increased clonality. Patients with PRAID showed a restricted number of unique TRB V-J gene pairings.

As concerns this clone: Antigen: not known.

Libraries were prepared by immunoSEQ multiplex PCR; TCRdb keeps only in-frame clonotypes and omits some of them. The table has some 68,000 clones, roughly 88% seen once. The CDR3 consists of 14 residues. V shed 7 bases and J shed 1 base, with 12 bases lying between them. The V gene's germline CDR1 is KGHSH and CDR2 LQKENI. The V call is TRBV18, the J call TRBJ2-3; tentatively, D is TRBD1 (6 bases). The sample was CD4+ T cells from PBMCs, taken after stem cell transplantation. The source of this sequence is a human patient with POMP-related autoinflammation and immune dysregulation (PRAID). Some T cells may be supplied by the graft donor. CDR3 region: CASFEPGGTDTQYF. Written as DNA, the CDR3 is TGTGCCAGCTTTGAGCCAGGGGGCACAGATACGCAGTATTTT. Supplemented by reference TRBV18 and TRBJ2-3, the full variable domain reads NAGVMQNPRHLVRRRGQEARLRCSPMKGHSHVYWYRQLPEEGLKFMVYLQKENIIDESGMPKERFSAEFPKEGPSILRIQQVVRGDSAAYFCASFEPGGTDTQYFGPGTRLTVL.